The 10 T cell receptor beta chains in this list originate from one sample, sequenced in a study of cytomegalovirus exposure and HLA in healthy donors. Libraries were prepared by immunoSEQ multiplex PCR; TCRdb keeps only in-frame clonotypes and omits some of them. The data contain about 330,000 clones, about nine tenths of them singletons. Input material: PBMCs. These receptors were obtained from a woman under 30 in good health and CMV-seronegative.

The chain links TRBV5-1 to TRBJ2-5, with D unresolved. The CDR3 consists of 15 residues. The V gene's germline CDR1 is SGHRS and CDR2 YFSETQ. V was shortened by 0 bases and J by 0 bases, with 9 bases between the two germline ends. CDR3 in DNA: TGCGCCAGCAGCTTGGTTTCCCTAGACCAAGAGACCCAGTACTTC. This sequence encodes CASSLVSLDQETQYF.

The genes are TRBV6-1 and TRBJ2-5; D possibly corresponds to TRBD2 (6 bases). Germline-derived CDR1 and CDR2 are MNHNS and SASEGT. The CDR3 is made up of 11 amino acids. V was clipped by 4 bases and J by 13 bases, with 13 bases between them. The CDR3 coding sequence is TGTGCCAGCAGTGGGCCTAGCGCCTTGTACTTC. Encoded protein: CASSGPSALYF.

The chain recombines TRBV2 with TRBJ1-3; D might be TRBD1 (5 bases). This CDR3 has 14 amino acids. Germline V gene sequence: CDR1 SNHLY, CDR2 FYNNEI. Trimming stripped 3 bases from V and 3 bases from J, with 9 bases between. CDR3: CASSDRVDGNTIYF. In DNA form, the CDR3 reads TGTGCCAGCAGTGACAGGGTGGATGGAAACACCATATATTTT.

Regarding this clone: The CDR3 ends on some other residue instead of the conserved phenylalanine or tryptophan, so this is likely a read error. The DNA is omitted, as the CDR3 cannot be located on it reliably, and the CDR3 follows TCRdb's listing. This rearrangement joins TRBV5-6 to TRBJ1-2. Germline V gene sequence: CDR1 SGHDT, CDR2 YYEEEE. The CDR3 length equals 12 residues, ends included. The CDR3 region is CASSAGEVPLFL.

Only one count was recorded for this clone. Distinct nucleotide sequences in the sample also encode this CDR3. The rearrangement joins TRBV6-4 to TRBJ1-1; TRBD1 agrees at 8 bases. CDR3 size: 13 residues. V shed 3 bases, J shed 5 bases, and the junction held 2 bases outside the gene matches. The V gene's germline CDR1 is MRHNA and CDR2 SNTAGT. CDR3 DNA sequence: TGTGCCAGCAGTGAACAGGGGGGAACTGAAGCTTTCTTT. It is translated as CASSEQGGTEAFF.

The rearrangement joins TRBV27 to TRBJ2-6, with 10 bases identical to TRBD1. The ends lost 6 bases at V and 2 bases at J; junction bases unmatched: 7. Germline V gene data show CDR1 as MNHEY and CDR2 as SMNVEV (reference sequence). The CDR3 is 17 residues long. The CDR3 is CASRKPGQGTGANVLTF. CDR3 sequence (DNA): TGTGCCAGCAGGAAACCGGGACAGGGGACTGGGGCCAACGTCCTGACTTTC.

CDR3: CAIRREATSGTGNEQFF. In DNA form, the CDR3 reads TGTGCCATCAGGAGGGAAGCGACTAGCGGGACAGGCAATGAGCAGTTCTTC. The V call is TRBV10-3, the J call TRBJ2-1; 11 positions agree with TRBD2. V lost 6 bases, J lost 6 bases, and 13 bases stayed unmatched. Germline-derived CDR1 and CDR2 are ENHRY and SYGVKD. The CDR3 is 17 residues long.

Only one count was recorded for this clone. Here the CDR3 DNA reads TGTGCCAGTAGTATGGAGACTAGCGGGGGATCCCAAGAGACCCAGTACTTC. Translated: CASSMETSGGSQETQYF. The chain couples TRBV19 to TRBJ2-5, with 12 bases lining up with TRBD2. Trimming at V came to 3 bases and at J to 1 base, leaving 6 bases not matched to a gene. The CDR3 is 17 residues long. The germline V gene has CDR1 LNHDA and CDR2 SQIVND (reference sequence). The full variable domain, with the rest looked up from reference TRBV19 and TRBJ2-5, is DGGITQSPKYLFRKEGQNVTLSCEQNLNHDAMYWYRQDPGQGLRLIYYSQIVNDFQKGDIAEGYSVSREKKESFPLTVTSAQKNPTAFYLCASSMETSGGSQETQYFGPGTRLLVL.

V usage is TRBV10-3 and J usage is TRBJ2-5, with D hard to call. Deletions cut 3 bases from V and 4 bases from J, with 6 bases between. Germline values: CDR1 ENHRY, CDR2 SYGVKD. The CDR3 totals 12 residues. This chain's CDR3 is CAISDLAETQYF. For the CDR3, the DNA is TGTGCCATCAGTGATCTGGCAGAGACCCAGTACTTC.

V is TRBV5-1 and J is TRBJ2-1, with D perhaps TRBD1 (5 bases). V lost 3 bases to trimming and J lost 4 bases, with 8 bases between them. CDR1 is SGHRS, CDR2 YFSETQ, per germline. This CDR3 region has 13 residues. CDR3: CASSSDSYNEQFF. The CDR3 DNA reads TGCGCCAGCAGCTCCGACAGTTACAATGAGCAGTTCTTC.